A selection of T cell receptor beta chains follows, all from one sample in a study of cytomegalovirus exposure and HLA in healthy donors. The repertoire was sequenced with immunoSEQ multiplex PCR; TCRdb's copy has only in-frame clones and lacks some. This table holds about 190,000 clones, 70% to 75% found once. Sequencing was performed on PBMCs. These receptors came from a woman aged 30 to 39 in good health and CMV-seropositive. CDR3s include the opening cysteine and the closing phenylalanine or tryptophan. A D gene is named only where the DNA matches it firmly. The size entry is marked missing in some rows and otherwise reads once, few, many or a size class.

V,D,size,J,CDR3,DNA
TRBV19,TRBD2,.,TRBJ2-7,CASSGGLRGYEQYF,TGTGCCAGCAGCGGGGGGCTTAGAGGGTACGAGCAGTACTTC
TRBV15,TRBD1,.,TRBJ1-1,CATSRGTGLTEAFF,TGTGCCACCAGCAGGGGGACAGGTCTCACTGAAGCTTTCTTT
TRBV5-1,TRBD1,.,TRBJ2-7,CASSPTGGASYEQYF,TGCGCCAGCAGCCCGACAGGGGGGGCCTCCTACGAGCAGTACTTC
TRBV19,.,.,TRBJ2-7,CASGRGDYEQYF,TGTGCCAGCGGCCGGGGTGACTACGAGCAGTACTTC
TRBV7-8,.,.,TRBJ2-2,CASSLVGPNTGELFF,TGTGCCAGCAGCTTAGTGGGGCCGAACACCGGGGAGCTGTTTTTT
TRBV5-1,TRBD1,.,TRBJ1-1,CASSLTRGPGEAFF,TGCGCCAGCAGCTTAACCAGGGGGCCGGGTGAAGCTTTCTTT
TRBV4-1,.,.,TRBJ2-3,CASSQDGAGEADTQYF,TGCGCCAGCAGCCAAGATGGAGCGGGCGAGGCGGATACGCAGTATTTT
TRBV11-2,.,.,TRBJ2-5,CASSLGAAGVETQYF,TGTGCCAGCAGCTTAGGAGCAGCGGGTGTGGAGACCCAGTACTTC
TRBV5-4,TRBD1,.,TRBJ2-3,CASRTGTVGDTQYF,TGTGCCAGCAGGACCGGGACAGTCGGCGATACGCAGTATTTT
TRBV5-4,TRBD1,.,TRBJ2-5,CAARGQVEETQYF,TGTGCCGCCAGGGGGCAGGTTGAGGAGACCCAGTACTTC
TRBV27,TRBD1,.,TRBJ2-7,CASRLGGAVLYEQYF,TGTGCCAGCAGGCTAGGGGGCGCAGTGCTCTACGAGCAGTACTTC
TRBV6-1,.,few,TRBJ2-1,CASLEQESYNEQFF,TGTGCCAGCTTGGAACAGGAGTCCTACAATGAGCAGTTCTTC
TRBV7-9,.,.,TRBJ1-2,CASSLEWWGGYTF,TGTGCCAGCAGCTTAGAGTGGTGGGGCGGCTACACCTTC
TRBV5-4,.,.,TRBJ2-7,CASSLEADSSYEQYF,TGTGCCAGCAGCTTGGAGGCGGATTCCTCCTACGAGCAGTACTTC
TRBV27,TRBD2,.,TRBJ2-7,CASSYSGLAGWYEQYF,TGTGCCAGCAGTTACTCCGGACTAGCGGGATGGTACGAGCAGTACTTC
TRBV15,TRBD1,.,TRBJ1-2,CATSRDRGQGNGYTF,TGTGCCACCAGCAGAGATCGCGGACAGGGAAATGGCTACACCTTC
TRBV11-2,.,.,TRBJ1-4,CASSLAQGKLFF,TGTGCCAGCAGCTTAGCACAGGGAAAACTGTTTTTT
TRBV29-1,TRBD2,few,TRBJ2-7,CSVEGGGSSYEQYF,TGCAGCGTTGAAGGGGGAGGGTCCTCCTACGAGCAGTACTTC
TRBV27,.,.,TRBJ2-7,CASSFISTGAEQYF,TGTGCCAGCAGTTTTATTTCAACAGGAGCTGAGCAGTACTTC
TRBV10-3,TRBD1,.,TRBJ1-5,CAIRRDSSSNQPQHF,TGTGCCATCAGACGGGACAGCAGTAGCAATCAGCCCCAGCATTTT
TRBV15,TRBD2,.,TRBJ2-3,CATSRVLADESTDTQYF,TGTGCCACCAGCAGAGTACTAGCGGACGAAAGCACAGATACGCAGTATTTT
TRBV10-2,.,.,TRBJ2-3,CASWGDWSTDTQYF,TGCGCCAGCTGGGGGGACTGGAGCACAGATACGCAGTATTTT
TRBV7-2,.,.,TRBJ2-7,CASSFSGQGSLNEQYF,TGTGCCAGCAGCTTCTCCGGGCAGGGGAGCTTGAATGAGCAGTACTTC